Shown below are 28 T cell receptor beta chains from a single sample sequenced in a study of shared clonotypes between healthy human individuals. TCRdb keeps only in-frame clones here, not all; method: immunoSEQ multiplex PCR. The table records 400,000 to 600,000 clones, around 96% of them present only once. Source material: naive CD4+ T cells sorted from blood. Subset described: CD45RA+ positively selected. The receptor source for this set is a woman under 40 in good health.

The chain employs TRBV28 and TRBJ1-2; perhaps TRBD1 as D (5 bases). The CDR3 is made up of 12 amino acids. V was clipped by 4 bases and J by 5 bases, with 8 bases between them. Germline V CDR1 and CDR2: MDHEN, SYDVKM. CDR3 loop: CASSSRTYGYTF. The CDR3 DNA follows: TGTGCCAGCAGTTCAAGGACATATGGCTACACCTTC.

This clone turned up a few times. The chain joins TRBV10-2 to TRBJ2-3; D remains ambiguous. V gave up 6 bases and J gave up 5 bases, with 6 bases separating them. This CDR3 region has 11 residues. Germline V lookup: CDR1 WSHSY, CDR2 SAAADI. DNA for the CDR3: TGCGCCAGCAGCCCGGTAGATACGCAGTATTTT. Protein sequence: CASSPVDTQYF.

The J gene is TRBJ1-2, the V gene TRBV20-1; D is uncertain. The germline V gene encodes CDR1 DFQATT and CDR2 SNEGSKA (reference sequence). There are 11 residues in the CDR3. Trimming shortened V by 6 bases and J by 8 bases, and 13 bases separated the two germline ends. CDR3 sequence reads: CSAKKEEGYTF. Written as DNA, the CDR3 is TGCAGTGCCAAAAAGGAAGAGGGCTACACCTTC.

This sequence joins TRBV27 and TRBJ2-5; maybe TRBD1 (5 bases). CDR3 length equals 12 residues. Germline lookup yields CDR1 MNHEY and CDR2 SMNVEV (reference sequence). Trimming removed 3 bases from V and 6 bases from J, with 8 bases in between. Here the CDR3 reads CASSFWGQTQYF. The CDR3 DNA sequence: TGTGCCAGCAGTTTCTGGGGCCAGACCCAGTACTTC.

The chain uses TRBV6-5 and TRBJ2-7, with D possibly matching TRBD1 (6 bases). This CDR3 comprises 16 residues. V lost 0 bases, J lost 4 bases, and 16 bases lay in between. Germline V gene sequence: CDR1 MNHEY, CDR2 SVGAGI. The CDR3: CASSYSPPSQGYEQYF. CDR3 sequence (DNA): TGTGCCAGCAGTTACTCCCCCCCGTCGCAGGGGTACGAGCAGTACTTC.

This sequence joins TRBV7-9 and TRBJ1-1; 9 bases match TRBD1. J lost 0 bases, V lost 5 bases, and 4 bases had no gene match. Germline V gene data show CDR1 as SEHNR and CDR2 as FQNEAQ (reference sequence). The CDR3 is made up of 15 amino acids. This CDR3 reads CASSRGQGLNTEAFF. The CDR3 DNA sequence: TGTGCCAGCAGCCGAGGACAGGGGTTGAACACTGAAGCTTTCTTT.

The V gene is TRBV5-1, the J gene TRBJ1-4; a weak D match, TRBD1 (6 bases). The CDR3 contains 12 residues. Trimming cost V 5 bases and J 8 bases, with 10 bases left between them. Germline V CDR1 and CDR2: SGHRS, YFSETQ. The CDR3 nucleotides read TGCGCCAGCAGACAGCAGGGGGAAAAACTGTTTTTT. This gives the protein CASRQQGEKLFF.

The chain links TRBV19 to TRBJ2-7; 7 bases fit TRBD2. The CDR3 runs to 13 residues. Germline CDR1 reads LNHDA; CDR2 reads SQIVND (reference sequence). With V trimmed by 4 bases and J by 4 bases, 4 bases remained unmatched. As DNA, the CDR3 is TGTGCCAGTAGTAGCGGGAGAGGATACGAGCAGTACTTC. Its protein product is CASSSGRGYEQYF.

The V call is TRBV9, the J call TRBJ2-1; tentative D call: TRBD1 (5 bases). Trimming pared 0 bases from V and 4 bases from J, leaving 11 bases between. The CDR3 spans 15 residues. CDR1 is SGDLS, CDR2 YYNGEE, per germline. DNA of the CDR3: TGTGCCAGCAGCGTAGAGGGGTTCTCATACAATGAGCAGTTCTTC. Protein sequence: CASSVEGFSYNEQFF.

The genes are TRBV10-2 and TRBJ2-2; D is undetermined. The CDR3 is 14 residues long. Germline CDR1 WSHSY, CDR2 SAAADI. V was trimmed by 6 bases and J by 4 bases, leaving 12 bases between them. The CDR3 nucleotides read TGCGCCAGCAGAAACCGTTGGATCACCGGGGAGCTGTTTTTT. Translated: CASRNRWITGELFF.

CDR3 amino acids: CASSPGQGYGYTF. The CDR3 DNA reads TGTGCCAGTAGCCCCGGACAGGGATATGGCTACACCTTC. The chain links TRBV19 to TRBJ1-2; 8 positions agree with TRBD1. This CDR3 region has 13 residues. The J segment lost 5 bases and the V segment lost 6 bases, leaving 5 bases of the junction unmatched. Germline-derived CDR1 and CDR2 are LNHDA and SQIVND (reference sequence). Full variable domain (rest looked up from reference TRBV19 and TRBJ1-2): DGGITQSPKYLFRKEGQNVTLSCEQNLNHDAMYWYRQDPGQGLRLIYYSQIVNDFQKGDIAEGYSVSREKKESFPLTVTSAQKNPTAFYLCASSPGQGYGYTFGSGTRLTVV.

The chain carries TRBV18 and TRBJ1-2; the D is unclear. The V gene lost 2 bases and the J gene lost 5 bases, with 9 bases spanning the gap. The CDR3 length is 13 residues. CDR1 KGHSH and CDR2 LQKENI come from the germline V gene. In DNA form, the CDR3 reads TGTGCCAGCTCACCAGCTCCCGGGTATGGCTACACCTTC. Protein: CASSPAPGYGYTF.

The genes are TRBV18 and TRBJ2-7; the match to TRBD2 covers 16 bases. The CDR3 spans 15 residues. Germline V gives CDR1 KGHSH, CDR2 LQKENI. J lost 4 bases, V lost 4 bases, and 1 base had no gene match. In DNA, the CDR3 is TGTGCCAGCTCACAGGGACTAGCGGGAGGGTACGAGCAGTACTTC. Its protein is CASSQGLAGGYEQYF. The full variable domain, with the rest looked up from reference TRBV18 and TRBJ2-7, is NAGVMQNPRHLVRRRGQEARLRCSPMKGHSHVYWYRQLPEEGLKFMVYLQKENIIDESGMPKERFSAEFPKEGPSILRIQQVVRGDSAAYFCASSQGLAGGYEQYFGPGTRLTVT.

The chain carries TRBV5-5 and TRBJ1-2; D is unresolved. V was clipped by 5 bases and J by 7 bases, with 12 bases between them. The CDR3 extends over 12 amino acids. Per the germline V gene, CDR1 is SGHKS and CDR2 is YYEKEE (reference sequence). CDR3 nucleotide sequence: TGTGCCAGCAGTTACCAAGCTGTTGGCTACACCTTC. It is translated as CASSYQAVGYTF.

The V call is TRBV5-4, the J call TRBJ1-6; a weak D match, TRBD1 (6 bases). CDR1 and CDR2 from the germline V gene are SGHNT and YYREEE (reference sequence). The CDR3 sequence is 15 residues long. V dropped 4 bases and J dropped 7 bases, with 15 bases sitting between them. CDR3 DNA: TGTGCCAGCAGCCTACCAAGGGGGGACAATTCACCCCTCCACTTT. Protein product: CASSLPRGDNSPLHF.

The CDR3 reads CASRWDRGTGELFF. CDR3 nucleotide sequence: TGTGCCAGCAGATGGGACAGGGGCACCGGGGAGCTGTTTTTT. The chain recombines TRBV27 with TRBJ2-2; 10 bases align to TRBD1. CDR3 length equals 14 residues. Losses at the gene ends were 6 bases for V and 4 bases for J; bases not matched to a gene: 2. Germline-derived CDR1 and CDR2 are MNHEY and SMNVEV (reference sequence).

The count of this clone is one. The V gene is TRBV7-9, the J gene TRBJ2-1; the D call may be TRBD1 or TRBD2 (5 bases each). Germline V gives CDR1 SEHNR, CDR2 FQNEAQ (reference sequence). The CDR3 is 15 amino acids. V was pared by 1 base and J by 9 bases, with 16 bases between. This CDR3 is CASSLGGTPRSEQFF. The CDR3 DNA reads TGTGCCAGCAGCTTAGGGGGGACCCCGAGGAGTGAGCAGTTCTTC.

This sequence joins TRBV28 and TRBJ2-1; D unclear. Trimming pared 5 bases from V and 3 bases from J, leaving 11 bases between. The germline V gene has CDR1 MDHEN and CDR2 SYDVKM. The CDR3 sequence is 14 residues long. For the CDR3, the DNA is TGTGCCAGCAGTCCAGCCCAAAACTACAATGAGCAGTTCTTC. It codes for CASSPAQNYNEQFF.

J is TRBJ1-5 and V is TRBV2; TRBD1 matches at 9 bases. Germline values: CDR1 SNHLY, CDR2 FYNNEI. The CDR3 contains 15 residues. V shed 5 bases, J shed 3 bases, and the junction held 5 bases outside the gene matches. CDR3 protein: CASSTGQGNNQPQHF. CDR3 nucleotides: TGTGCCAGCAGTACTGGACAGGGGAACAATCAGCCCCAGCATTTT. The full variable domain, with the rest looked up from reference TRBV2 and TRBJ1-5, is EPEVTQTPSHQVTQMGQEVILRCVPISNHLYFYWYRQILGQKVEFLVSFYNNEISEKSEIFDDQFSVERPDGSNFTLKIRSTKLEDSAMYFCASSTGQGNNQPQHFGDGTRLSIL.

This clone was picked up one time. The chain recombines TRBV6-6 with TRBJ2-1; possibly TRBD2 for D (5 bases). The ends were cut back, 5 bases at V and 7 bases at J, with 15 bases in the middle. Per the germline V gene, CDR1 is MNHNY and CDR2 is SVGAGI (reference sequence). CDR3 length: 14 residues. CDR3 in amino acids: CASSPQVRRNEQFF. DNA for the CDR3: TGTGCCAGCAGTCCCCAGGTTCGGAGGAATGAGCAGTTCTTC.

V gene TRBV4-1 combines with J gene TRBJ2-3; TRBD2 agrees at 14 bases. The V gene end was trimmed by 1 base and the J gene end by 3 bases; junction bases not matched to a gene: 9. CDR3 length equals 19 residues. Germline V gives CDR1 MGHRA, CDR2 YSYEKL. CDR3 amino acids: CASSQAGATSGRATDTQYF. CDR3 DNA: TGCGCCAGCAGCCAAGCCGGGGCGACTAGCGGGAGGGCAACAGATACGCAGTATTTT.

The chain employs TRBV28 and TRBJ1-5; no clear D gene. The CDR3 extends over 15 amino acids. Between the trimmed V and J ends, which lost 3 bases and 2 bases, there was a span of 11 bases. The germline gives CDR1 MDHEN, CDR2 SYDVKM. The chain's CDR3 is CASSFYQEGNQPQHF. The DNA for the CDR3 is TGTGCCAGCAGTTTTTACCAGGAGGGCAATCAGCCCCAGCATTTT.

V and J are TRBV27 and TRBJ2-5, with TRBD2 as a possible D gene (5 bases). This CDR3 has 14 amino acids. V was cut by 7 bases and J by 5 bases, with 17 bases left in between. Germline V gene data show CDR1 as MNHEY and CDR2 as SMNVEV (reference sequence). Here the CDR3 reads CASKPRTAGETQYF. CDR3 nucleotides: TGTGCCAGCAAACCTCGGACTGCCGGCGAGACCCAGTACTTC.

V and J are TRBV10-2 and TRBJ2-5; D unresolved. Germline lookup yields CDR1 WSHSY and CDR2 SAAADI. Trimming left V 4 bases short and J 1 base short, with 4 bases between. CDR3 length: 12 residues. The CDR3, as DNA: TGCGCCAGCAGTGTTACCCAAGAGACCCAGTACTTC. Protein sequence: CASSVTQETQYF.

This chain joins TRBV28 and TRBJ2-2; 12 bases are a match to TRBD2. In germline, CDR1 is MDHEN, CDR2 SYDVKM. The CDR3 runs 16 residues. V dropped 2 bases and J dropped 6; count of bases not matched to a gene: 4. The CDR3 loop reads CASSLRASGRAGELFF. The CDR3 nucleotides are TGTGCCAGCAGTTTACGGGCTAGCGGGAGGGCCGGGGAGCTGTTTTTT.

The chain is built from TRBV13 and TRBJ2-7, with TRBD2 identical over 10 bases. Germline CDR1 is PRHDT and CDR2 is FYEKMQ (reference sequence). This CDR3 is built from 15 residues. Trimming removed 5 bases from V and 6 bases from J; junction bases left unmatched: 10. In DNA form, the CDR3 reads TGTGCCAGCAGCCCAGTAGCGGGAGGCCCAGTCGAGCAGTACTTC. Encoded protein: CASSPVAGGPVEQYF. Full variable domain (missing parts from reference TRBV13 and TRBJ2-7): AAGVIQSPRHLIKEKRETATLKCYPIPRHDTVYWYQQGPGQDPQFLISFYEKMQSDKGSIPDRFSAQQFSDYHSELNMSSLELGDSALYFCASSPVAGGPVEQYFGPGTRLTVT.

This clone has only one observation. The V and J genes are TRBV18 and TRBJ2-7; no firm D call. Germline CDR1 KGHSH, CDR2 LQKENI. The V end was cut by 3 bases, the J end by 2 bases, with 14 bases between. CDR3 size: 15 residues. The CDR3 DNA reads TGTGCCAGCTCACCGCCCTCCGACGGAACCTACGAGCAGTACTTC. It encodes CASSPPSDGTYEQYF. The full variable domain, completed using reference TRBV18 and TRBJ2-7, is NAGVMQNPRHLVRRRGQEARLRCSPMKGHSHVYWYRQLPEEGLKFMVYLQKENIIDESGMPKERFSAEFPKEGPSILRIQQVVRGDSAAYFCASSPPSDGTYEQYFGPGTRLTVT.

The chain combines TRBV5-6 with TRBJ2-3; 8 bases are a match to TRBD2. J lost 5 bases, V lost 4 bases, and 9 bases had no gene match. The CDR3 consists of 15 residues. Germline V gives CDR1 SGHDT, CDR2 YYEEEE. DNA of the CDR3: TGTGCCAGCAGCACCCGGACTAGCAGAAGAGATACGCAGTATTTT. It is translated as CASSTRTSRRDTQYF.